This entry lists 27 T cell receptor beta chains sequenced from one sample in a study of blood T cell repertoires in COVID-19. The table came from immunoSEQ multiplex PCR; TCRdb's copy has only in-frame clones and leaves some out. The sample lists approximately 250,000 clones; 84% were seen once. The sample was peripheral blood. Every receptor here comes from a human donor in a cohort sampled during active COVID-19.

J is TRBJ1-1 and V is TRBV19, with D unresolved. The CDR3 contains 13 residues. Trimming removed 3 bases at V and 3 bases at J, with 8 bases between. Per the germline V gene, CDR1 is LNHDA and CDR2 is SQIVND (reference sequence). The CDR3 protein is CASSIGSYTEAFF. In nucleotides, the CDR3 is TGTGCCAGTAGTATTGGGAGTTACACTGAAGCTTTCTTT.

The chain links TRBV5-8 to TRBJ2-5; 8 nucleotides agree with TRBD1. The J segment lost 4 bases and the V segment lost 4 bases, leaving 12 bases of the junction unmatched. The germline V gene encodes CDR1 SGHTS and CDR2 YDEGEE. This CDR3 is 16 amino acids long. The CDR3 here is CASSAIRTGKGETQYF. CDR3 nucleotides: TGTGCCAGCAGCGCTATACGGACAGGGAAAGGAGAGACCCAGTACTTC.

This sequence joins TRBV6-5 and TRBJ2-3, with TRBD2 matching over 7 bases. CDR3 length equals 16 residues. The V segment lost 0 bases and the J segment 2 bases; nucleotides outside the gene matches: 5. Germline V gene data show CDR1 as MNHEY and CDR2 as SVGAGI. This chain's CDR3 is CASSYSTGGFTDTQYF. The DNA of the CDR3 is TGTGCCAGCAGTTACTCCACGGGAGGATTCACAGATACGCAGTATTTT.

The chain has TRBV6-1 and TRBJ2-3; 7 bases match TRBD2. J gave up 2 bases and V 3 bases, and 8 bases lay outside the gene matches. The CDR3 length is 16 residues. Germline V gene lookup returns CDR1 MNHNS and CDR2 SASEGT. CDR3 sequence reads: CASSDWERGFTDTQYF. The CDR3 bases are TGTGCCAGCAGTGATTGGGAGCGGGGATTCACAGATACGCAGTATTTT.

The chain uses TRBV25-1 and TRBJ1-6, with a possible D match to TRBD1 (5 bases). CDR3 size: 17 residues. CDR1 is MGHDK and CDR2 is SYGVNS in the germline V gene. V gave up 8 bases and J gave up 1 base, with 18 bases separating them. The CDR3 DNA sequence: TGTGCCAGCGTAACCGGAGGGGAACTTTCCTATAATTCACCCCTCCACTTT. Protein: CASVTGGELSYNSPLHF.

CDR3 in DNA: TGCAGCGTTGTTCACAGGGGGGAAATCTCTGGAAACACCATATATTTT. It codes for CSVVHRGEISGNTIYF. The chain carries TRBV29-1 and TRBJ1-3; 8 nucleotides line up with TRBD1. The length of the CDR3 is 16 residues. V gave up 4 bases and J gave up 0 bases; unmatched junction bases: 8. Germline V lookup: CDR1 SQVTM, CDR2 ANQGSEA.

The V call is TRBV6-5, the J call TRBJ2-5; the match to TRBD2 covers 8 bases. The CDR3 has 15 residues. V lost 2 bases, J lost 4 bases, and 6 bases stayed unmatched. Germline V gene sequence: CDR1 MNHEY, CDR2 SVGAGI. The DNA for the CDR3 is TGTGCCAGCAGTTACGGGTCGGGGGGGCGAGAGACCCAGTACTTC. Protein product: CASSYGSGGRETQYF.

The J gene is TRBJ2-7, the V gene TRBV2; 7 positions match TRBD1. Looked up from germline, CDR1 is SNHLY and CDR2 is FYNNEI. The CDR3 covers 14 residues. After removal of 5 bases from V and 5 bases from J, the junction contained 9 bases not matched to a gene. The CDR3 DNA reads as TGTGCCAGCAGTACCGGGACAGTAAGCCACGAGCAGTACTTC. As protein: CASSTGTVSHEQYF.

In its sample, this clone was seen a few times. The chain is built from TRBV27 and TRBJ1-6, with D possibly TRBD1 on 6 matching bases. The germline gives CDR1 MNHEY, CDR2 SMNVEV (reference sequence). The V and J ends lost 10 bases and 10 bases respectively, with 17 bases between them. This CDR3 has 13 amino acids. CDR3 region: CATRAGVGSPLHF. The CDR3 DNA reads as TGTGCCACTAGGGCAGGGGTCGGCTCACCCCTCCACTTT.

This rearrangement joins TRBV29-1 to TRBJ2-1; TRBD2 aligns across 13 bases. Germline V gene sequence: CDR1 SQVTM, CDR2 ANQGSEA. The CDR3 has 16 residues. Trimming removed 1 base from V and 12 bases from J; junction bases left unmatched: 12. The CDR3 loop reads CSVEAYGLAGALGQFF. The CDR3 DNA reads as TGCAGCGTTGAAGCCTATGGACTAGCGGGAGCTCTGGGGCAGTTCTTC.

J is TRBJ1-1 and V is TRBV5-1, with D perhaps matching TRBD1 (5 bases). CDR3 length: 13 amino acids. The germline gives CDR1 SGHRS, CDR2 YFSETQ. Trimming pared 2 bases from V and 3 bases from J, leaving 8 bases between. The CDR3 region is CASSLIRDTEAFF. The CDR3, as DNA: TGCGCCAGCAGCTTAATCAGGGACACTGAAGCTTTCTTT.

The chain combines TRBV7-8 with TRBJ2-5; TRBD2 matches at 14 bases. V gave up 5 bases and J gave up 3 bases; unmatched junction bases: 8. This CDR3 contains 17 residues. From germline, CDR1 is SGHVS and CDR2 FQNEAQ. CDR3 bases: TGTGCCAGCAGCCCACCGACTAGCGGGAGGGCCAAAGAGACCCAGTACTTC. Translation: CASSPPTSGRAKETQYF.

CDR3 DNA: TGTGCCAGCACGCTGAGACAACAAGAGACCCAGTACTTC. Amino acid sequence: CASTLRQQETQYF. The chain recombines TRBV12-3 or TRBV12-4 with TRBJ2-5; D gene uncertain. Between the trimmed V and J ends, which lost 7 bases and 2 bases, there was a span of 11 bases. This CDR3 is built from 13 residues.

This chain uses TRBV27 with TRBJ2-7; weak D call: TRBD2 (5 bases). The germline gives CDR1 MNHEY, CDR2 SMNVEV (reference sequence). V shed 10 bases and J shed 4 bases, with 11 bases lying between them. CDR3 length: 11 residues. CDR3 region: CATTRGYEQYF. CDR3 sequence (DNA): TGTGCCACAACTCGGGGTTACGAGCAGTACTTC.

The V and J genes are TRBV6-5 and TRBJ2-3; 8 bases map to TRBD1. The CDR3 sequence is 14 residues long. The V and J ends lost 5 bases and 5 bases, in that order; junction bases with no gene match: 6. Germline CDR1 MNHEY, CDR2 SVGAGI. The CDR3 DNA reads TGTGCCAGCAGTCTTCAGGGGGCGAGAGATACGCAGTATTTT. Residues: CASSLQGARDTQYF.

The chain joins TRBV9 to TRBJ2-2; 12 bases are a match to TRBD1. The CDR3 is 15 residues long. Germline loops: CDR1 SGDLS, CDR2 YYNGEE. V lost 3 bases and J lost 5; bases outside the gene matches: 2. The CDR3 DNA reads TGTGCCAGCAGCGCGGGACAGGGGGCTACCGGGGAGCTGTTTTTT. This sequence encodes CASSAGQGATGELFF.

The chain combines TRBV19 with TRBJ1-2, with TRBD1 as a possible D gene (5 bases). CDR3 length: 12 amino acids. Germline CDR1 and CDR2: LNHDA and SQIVND (reference sequence). The V end was cut by 4 bases, the J end by 5 bases, with 8 bases between. This CDR3 is CASSTQGYGYTF. CDR3 sequence (DNA): TGTGCCAGTAGTACCCAGGGATATGGCTACACCTTC. The full variable domain, completed using reference TRBV19 and TRBJ1-2, is DGGITQSPKYLFRKEGQNVTLSCEQNLNHDAMYWYRQDPGQGLRLIYYSQIVNDFQKGDIAEGYSVSREKKESFPLTVTSAQKNPTAFYLCASSTQGYGYTFGSGTRLTVV.

The V gene is TRBV5-6, the J gene TRBJ1-3, with TRBD1 as a possible D gene (6 bases). The germline gives CDR1 SGHDT, CDR2 YYEEEE. This CDR3 has 14 residues. V was pared by 4 bases and J by 2 bases, with 10 bases between. The CDR3 loop reads CASSLRGTGNTIYF. For the CDR3, the DNA is TGTGCCAGCAGCCTAAGGGGGACTGGAAACACCATATATTTT.

The V call is TRBV5-1, the J call TRBJ2-2, with 8 bases that match TRBD1. Germline V gene sequence: CDR1 SGHRS, CDR2 YFSETQ. The ends lost 4 bases at V and 6 bases at J; junction bases unmatched: 5. The CDR3 spans 14 residues. CDR3: CASSTGQGAGELFF. In nucleotides, the CDR3 is TGCGCCAGCAGCACAGGACAGGGCGCCGGGGAGCTGTTTTTT.

The J gene is TRBJ1-2, the V gene TRBV5-4, with 8 nucleotides matching TRBD1. There are 17 residues in the CDR3. Trimming cost V 3 bases and J 4 bases; bases outside gene matches: 14. Per the germline V gene, CDR1 is SGHNT and CDR2 is YYREEE (reference sequence). CDR3 coding DNA: TGTGCCAGCAGCTCTCCGGGACAGGCGGTTCGGGCCTATGGCTACACCTTC. This encodes CASSSPGQAVRAYGYTF. Full variable domain (rest looked up from reference TRBV5-4 and TRBJ1-2): ETGVTQSPTHLIKTRGQQVTLRCSSQSGHNTVSWYQQALGQGPQFIFQYYREEENGRGNFPPRFSGLQFPNYSSELNVNALELDDSALYLCASSSPGQAVRAYGYTFGSGTRLTVV.

The chain is built from TRBV6-6 and TRBJ2-3; 10 nucleotides agree with TRBD2. Germline values: CDR1 MNHNY, CDR2 SVGAGI (reference sequence). The CDR3 has 16 amino acids. The junction had 8 bases not matched to a gene; V was cut back by 2 bases and J by 6 bases. Here the CDR3 reads CASSYGLAALRDTQYF. The CDR3 bases are TGTGCCAGCAGTTACGGACTAGCGGCTCTCCGGGATACGCAGTATTTT.

The rearrangement links TRBV25-1 to TRBJ1-4; TRBD1 agrees at 7 bases. There are 15 residues in the CDR3. The germline CDR1 and CDR2 sequences are MGHDK and SYGVNS. V gave up 3 bases and J gave up 6 bases; unmatched junction bases: 7. CDR3 amino acids: CASSEEGQLDEKLFF. DNA for the CDR3: TGTGCCAGCAGTGAGGAGGGACAGCTGGATGAAAAACTGTTTTTT.

The V gene is TRBV6-5, the J gene TRBJ1-6, with 7 bases matching TRBD1. Trimming took 9 bases from V and 11 from J; bases not matched to a gene: 7. Germline V gives CDR1 MNHEY, CDR2 SVGAGI. The CDR3 length is 12 residues. CDR3: CASDRVGPPLHF. CDR3 sequence (DNA): TGTGCCAGTGACAGGGTCGGTCCACCCCTCCACTTT.

The chain combines TRBV3-1 (or the pseudogene TRBV3-2) with TRBJ2-4, with TRBD2 matching 8 bases. The germline CDR1 and CDR2 sequences are LGHDT and YNNKEL (reference sequence). Unmatched junction bases numbered 6, after V lost 4 bases and J lost 7 bases. This CDR3 is built from 14 residues. The CDR3 spells CASSLSGVGNIQYF. CDR3 DNA sequence: TGTGCCAGCAGCCTTAGCGGGGTCGGCAACATTCAGTACTTC.

V gene TRBV21-1 combines with J gene TRBJ2-6; the table assigns TRBD2, which was not confirmed against the DNA. TRBV21-1 counts as a pseudogene. This CDR3 has 17 amino acids. CDR3 DNA sequence: TGTGCCAGCCACTCCATGGCGGAGCCGTCTGGGGCCAACGTCCTGACTTTC. This translates into CASHSMAEPSGANVLTF.

V usage is TRBV10-2 and J usage is TRBJ2-7; 12 bases fit TRBD2. CDR1 is WSHSY, CDR2 SAAADI, per germline. There are 18 residues in the CDR3. V was pared by 8 bases and J by 5 bases, with 19 bases of the junction left unmatched. The CDR3 sequence: CASWGITSGRSLAHEQYF. Here the CDR3 DNA reads TGCGCCAGCTGGGGGATTACTAGCGGGAGGTCCCTCGCCCACGAGCAGTACTTC.

The sample holds one count of this clone. This chain uses TRBV7-9 with TRBJ2-7, with TRBD2 matching 8 bases. Germline CDR1 reads SEHNR; CDR2 reads FQNEAQ (reference sequence). Trimming removed 6 bases from V and 7 bases from J; junction bases left unmatched: 8. There are 13 residues in the CDR3. CDR3: CASRFSGVGEQYF. In DNA form, the CDR3 reads TGTGCCAGCAGGTTTAGCGGGGTGGGAGAGCAGTACTTC.